The TCR beta chain described here comes from a study of control samples from healthy donors and cancer patients. The table came from immunoSEQ multiplex PCR; TCRdb's copy has only in-frame clones and leaves some out. The top ten clones hold about 2.6% of a sample with 100,000 to 150,000 clones, 75% to 95% of them seen once. V was pared by 2 bases and J by 6 bases, with 4 bases between. This CDR3 has 12 residues. Per the germline V gene, CDR1 is MNHEY and CDR2 is SMNVEV (reference sequence). This clonotype was obtained from a man aged 18 to 30 in good health. The chain joins TRBV27 to TRBJ2-2; no clear D. Sequenced material: blood. Here the CDR3 DNA reads TGTGCCAGCAGTTTAGTCCCCGGGGAGCTGTTTTTT. Translation gives CASSLVPGELFF.